This entry describes one T cell receptor beta chain. This entry belongs to a study of blood T cell repertoires in COVID-19. Looking at the study overall: Sample material is recorded as cDNA or gDNA derived from T cells, B-cell-depleted T cells, or PBMCs.

Followed over time, Seattle patients had been enrolled while infection was active. Authors' methods: Estimation of nucleated cell counts relied on the amplification of reference gene primers. Profiled with immunoSEQ multiplex PCR; TCRdb holds only in-frame clones, not every one. D and trimming were read from the DNA, whereas the V and J calls and clone size are those reported in that table. Of fewer than 150,000 clones detected, around 91% appear once; the ten largest clones hold 3.8%. The ends lost 0 bases at V and 2 bases at J; junction bases unmatched: 6. Germline CDR1 MGHRA, CDR2 YSYEKL. This CDR3 comprises 17 residues.

Sequencing used peripheral blood. The chain combines TRBV4-1 with TRBJ2-1, with 8 nucleotides matching TRBD2. This clonotype originated in a woman aged 60-75 years with COVID-19, enrolled during active disease. CDR3 sequence (DNA): TGCGCCAGCAGCCAAGAAGGGACTAGGCCCACCTACAATGAGCAGTTCTTC. This sequence encodes CASSQEGTRPTYNEQFF.